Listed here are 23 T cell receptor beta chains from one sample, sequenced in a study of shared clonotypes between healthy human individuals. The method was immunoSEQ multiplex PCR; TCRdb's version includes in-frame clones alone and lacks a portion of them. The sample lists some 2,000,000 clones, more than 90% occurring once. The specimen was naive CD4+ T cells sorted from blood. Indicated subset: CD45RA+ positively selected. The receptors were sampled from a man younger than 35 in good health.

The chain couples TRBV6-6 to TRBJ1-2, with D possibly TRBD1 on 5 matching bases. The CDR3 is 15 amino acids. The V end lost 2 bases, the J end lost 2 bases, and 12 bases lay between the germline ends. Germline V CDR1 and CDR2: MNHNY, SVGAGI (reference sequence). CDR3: CASSYVGTANYGYTF. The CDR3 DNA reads TGTGCCAGCAGTTACGTGGGGACCGCGAACTATGGCTACACCTTC.

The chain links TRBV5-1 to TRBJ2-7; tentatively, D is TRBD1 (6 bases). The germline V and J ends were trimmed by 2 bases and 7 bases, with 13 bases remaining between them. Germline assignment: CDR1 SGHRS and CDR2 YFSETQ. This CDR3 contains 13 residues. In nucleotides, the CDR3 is TGCGCCAGCAGCTTCGGGACACCACGGGAGCAGTACTTC. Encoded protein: CASSFGTPREQYF. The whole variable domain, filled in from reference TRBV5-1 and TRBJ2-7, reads KAGVTQTPRYLIKTRGQQVTLSCSPISGHRSVSWYQQTPGQGLQFLFEYFSETQRNKGNFPGRFSGRQFSNSRSEMNVSTLELGDSALYLCASSFGTPREQYFGPGTRLTVT.

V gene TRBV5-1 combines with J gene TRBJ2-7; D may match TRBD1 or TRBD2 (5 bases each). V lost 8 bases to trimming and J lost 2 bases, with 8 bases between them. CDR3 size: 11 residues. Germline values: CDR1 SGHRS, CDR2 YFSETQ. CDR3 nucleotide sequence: TGCGCCAGTTTGGGGGCCTACGAGCAGTACTTC. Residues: CASLGAYEQYF. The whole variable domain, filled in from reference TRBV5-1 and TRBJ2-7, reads KAGVTQTPRYLIKTRGQQVTLSCSPISGHRSVSWYQQTPGQGLQFLFEYFSETQRNKGNFPGRFSGRQFSNSRSEMNVSTLELGDSALYLCASLGAYEQYFGPGTRLTVT.

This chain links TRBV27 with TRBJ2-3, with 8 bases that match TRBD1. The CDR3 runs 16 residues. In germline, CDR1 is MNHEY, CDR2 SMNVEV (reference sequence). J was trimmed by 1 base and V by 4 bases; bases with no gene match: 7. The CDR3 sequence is CASSSPTGGGTDTQYF. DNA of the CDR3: TGTGCCAGCAGTTCCCCAACAGGGGGTGGCACAGATACGCAGTATTTT.

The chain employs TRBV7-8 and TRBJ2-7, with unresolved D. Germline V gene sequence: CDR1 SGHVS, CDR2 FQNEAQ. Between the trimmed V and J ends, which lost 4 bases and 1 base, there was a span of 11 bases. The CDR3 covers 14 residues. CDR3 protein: CASSSFGLSYEQYF. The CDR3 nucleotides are TGTGCCAGCAGCTCCTTTGGGCTTTCCTACGAGCAGTACTTC.

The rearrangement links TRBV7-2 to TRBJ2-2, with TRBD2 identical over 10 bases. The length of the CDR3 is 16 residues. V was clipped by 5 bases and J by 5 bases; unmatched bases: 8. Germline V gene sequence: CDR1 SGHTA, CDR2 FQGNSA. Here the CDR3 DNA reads TGTGCCAGCAGCCCTGCCAGCGGGAGGGGTACCGGGGAGCTGTTTTTT. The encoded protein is CASSPASGRGTGELFF. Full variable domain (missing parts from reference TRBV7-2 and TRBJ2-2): GAGVSQSPSNKVTEKGKDVELRCDPISGHTALYWYRQSLGQGLEFLIYFQGNSAPDKSGLPSDRFSAERTGGSVSTLTIQRTQQEDSAVYLCASSPASGRGTGELFFGEGSRLTVL.

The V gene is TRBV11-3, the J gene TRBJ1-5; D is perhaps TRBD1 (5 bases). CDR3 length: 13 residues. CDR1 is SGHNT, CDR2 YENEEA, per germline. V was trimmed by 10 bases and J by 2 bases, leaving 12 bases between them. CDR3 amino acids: CATYGGCNQPQHF. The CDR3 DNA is TGTGCCACTTACGGGGGGTGCAATCAGCCCCAGCATTTT.

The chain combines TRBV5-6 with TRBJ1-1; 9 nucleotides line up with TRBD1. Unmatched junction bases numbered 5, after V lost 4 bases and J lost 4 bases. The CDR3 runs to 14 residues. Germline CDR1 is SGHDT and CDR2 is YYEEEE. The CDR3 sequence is CASSTGTGSTEAFF. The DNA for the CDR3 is TGTGCCAGCAGCACCGGGACAGGGTCCACTGAAGCTTTCTTT.

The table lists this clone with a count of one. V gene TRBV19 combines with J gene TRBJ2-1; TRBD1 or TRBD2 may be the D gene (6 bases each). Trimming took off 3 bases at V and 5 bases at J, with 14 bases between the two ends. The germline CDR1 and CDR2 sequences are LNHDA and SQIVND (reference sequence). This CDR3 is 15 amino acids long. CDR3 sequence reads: CASSISTGAHNEQFF. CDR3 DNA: TGTGCCAGTAGTATCTCGACGGGGGCCCACAATGAGCAGTTCTTC.

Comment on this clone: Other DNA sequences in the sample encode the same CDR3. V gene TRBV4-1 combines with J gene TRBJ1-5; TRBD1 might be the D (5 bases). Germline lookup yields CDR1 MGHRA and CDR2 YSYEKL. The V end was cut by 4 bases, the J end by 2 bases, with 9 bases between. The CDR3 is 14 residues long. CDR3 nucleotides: TGCGCCAGCAGCCTCCTACAGGGCAATCAGCCCCAGCATTTT. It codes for CASSLLQGNQPQHF.

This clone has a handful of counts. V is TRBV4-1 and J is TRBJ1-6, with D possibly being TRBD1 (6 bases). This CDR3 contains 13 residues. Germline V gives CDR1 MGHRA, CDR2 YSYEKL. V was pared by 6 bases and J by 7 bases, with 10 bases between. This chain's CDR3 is CASRERGNSPLHF. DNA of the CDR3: TGCGCCAGCAGAGAGAGGGGGAATTCACCCCTCCACTTT.

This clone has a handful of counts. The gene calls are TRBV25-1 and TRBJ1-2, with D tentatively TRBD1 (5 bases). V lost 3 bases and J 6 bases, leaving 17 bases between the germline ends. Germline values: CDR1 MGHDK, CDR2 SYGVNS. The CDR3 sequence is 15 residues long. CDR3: CASSEPQVSQDGYTF. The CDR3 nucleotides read TGTGCCAGCAGTGAGCCACAGGTCTCACAGGATGGCTACACCTTC.

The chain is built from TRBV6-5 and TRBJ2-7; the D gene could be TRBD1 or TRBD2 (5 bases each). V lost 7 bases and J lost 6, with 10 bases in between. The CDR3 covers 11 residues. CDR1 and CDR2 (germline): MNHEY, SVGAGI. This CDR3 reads CASMRGAEQYF. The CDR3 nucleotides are TGTGCCAGCATGAGAGGGGCCGAGCAGTACTTC.

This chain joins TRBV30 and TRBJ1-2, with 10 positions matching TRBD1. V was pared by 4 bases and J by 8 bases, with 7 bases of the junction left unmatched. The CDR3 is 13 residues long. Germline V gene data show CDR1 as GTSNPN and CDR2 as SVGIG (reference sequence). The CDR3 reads CAWKGQGVWGYTF. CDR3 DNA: TGTGCCTGGAAAGGACAGGGGGTATGGGGCTACACCTTC. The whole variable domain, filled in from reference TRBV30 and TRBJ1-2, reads SQTIHQWPATLVQPVGSPLSLECTVEGTSNPNLYWYRQAAGRGLQLLFYSVGIGQISSEVPQNLSASRPQDRQFILSSKKLLLSDSGFYLCAWKGQGVWGYTFGSGTRLTVV.

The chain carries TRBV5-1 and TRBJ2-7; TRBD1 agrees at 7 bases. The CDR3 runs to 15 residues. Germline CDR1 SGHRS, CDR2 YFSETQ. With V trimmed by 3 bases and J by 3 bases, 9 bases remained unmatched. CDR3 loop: CASSSAGTEVYEQYF. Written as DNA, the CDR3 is TGCGCCAGCAGCTCCGCCGGGACAGAAGTCTACGAGCAGTACTTC.

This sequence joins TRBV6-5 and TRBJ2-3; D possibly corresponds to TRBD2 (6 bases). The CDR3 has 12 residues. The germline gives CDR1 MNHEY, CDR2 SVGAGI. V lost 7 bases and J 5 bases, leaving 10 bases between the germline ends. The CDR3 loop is CASMGGGDTQYF. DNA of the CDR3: TGTGCCAGCATGGGGGGAGGAGATACGCAGTATTTT.

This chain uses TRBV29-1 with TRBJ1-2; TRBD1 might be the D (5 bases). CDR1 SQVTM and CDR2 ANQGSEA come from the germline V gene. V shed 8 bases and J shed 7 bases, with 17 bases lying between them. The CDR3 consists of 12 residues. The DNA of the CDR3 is TGCAGCCTCAAAGAGGGGCAGGGTGGCTACACCTTC. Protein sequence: CSLKEGQGGYTF.

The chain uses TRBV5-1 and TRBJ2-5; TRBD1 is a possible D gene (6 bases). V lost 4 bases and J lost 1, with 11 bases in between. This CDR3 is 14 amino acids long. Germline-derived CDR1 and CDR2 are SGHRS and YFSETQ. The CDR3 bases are TGCGCCAGCAGCACGGGACACTCCCAAGAGACCCAGTACTTC. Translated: CASSTGHSQETQYF.

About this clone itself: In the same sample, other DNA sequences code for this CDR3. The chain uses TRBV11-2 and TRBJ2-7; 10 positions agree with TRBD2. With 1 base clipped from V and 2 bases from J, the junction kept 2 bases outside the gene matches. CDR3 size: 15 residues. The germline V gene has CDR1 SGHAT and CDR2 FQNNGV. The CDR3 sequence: CASSLGLAGAYEQYF. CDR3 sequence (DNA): TGTGCCAGCAGCTTAGGGCTAGCGGGAGCCTACGAGCAGTACTTC.

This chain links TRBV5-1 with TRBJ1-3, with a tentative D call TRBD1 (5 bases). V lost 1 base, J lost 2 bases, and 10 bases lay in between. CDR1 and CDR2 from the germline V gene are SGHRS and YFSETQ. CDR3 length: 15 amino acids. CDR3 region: CASSLTLGAGNTIYF. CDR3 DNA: TGCGCCAGCAGCTTGACCCTAGGGGCTGGAAACACCATATATTTT.

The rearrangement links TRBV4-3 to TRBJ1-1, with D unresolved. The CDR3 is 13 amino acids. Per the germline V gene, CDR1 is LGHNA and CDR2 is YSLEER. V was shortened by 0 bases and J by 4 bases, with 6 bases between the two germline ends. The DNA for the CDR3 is TGCGCCAGCAGCCAAGAGACGGGCACTGAAGCTTTCTTT. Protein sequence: CASSQETGTEAFF.

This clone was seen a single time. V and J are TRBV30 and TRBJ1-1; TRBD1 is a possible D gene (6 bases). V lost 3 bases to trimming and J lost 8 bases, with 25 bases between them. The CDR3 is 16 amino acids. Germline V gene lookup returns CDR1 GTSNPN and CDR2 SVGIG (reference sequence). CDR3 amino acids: CAWRSIGGGRESEAFF. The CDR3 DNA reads TGTGCCTGGAGATCTATTGGGGGGGGCCGGGAGTCCGAAGCTTTCTTT.

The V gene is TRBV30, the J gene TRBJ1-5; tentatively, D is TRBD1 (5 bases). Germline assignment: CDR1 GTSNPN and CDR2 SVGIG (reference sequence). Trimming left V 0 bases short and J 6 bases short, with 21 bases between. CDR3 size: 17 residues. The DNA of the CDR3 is TGTGCCTGGAGTGTATATTCCGGGCCCGGGGGGGGTCAGCCCCAGCATTTT. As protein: CAWSVYSGPGGGQPQHF.